The present TCR beta chain was sequenced within a study of cytomegalovirus exposure and HLA in healthy donors. Study outcomes and limitations: In vitro confirmation showed three CMV-associated chains to be CMV antigen specific. Cytomegalovirus status was reportedly diagnosed by the classifier with high sensitivity and specificity.

The data were produced by immunoSEQ multiplex PCR, yet TCRdb's version contains in-frame clones alone and is incomplete. Seen here are around 90,000 clones, roughly 84% observed once, and the top ten hold 9% to 14%. Note on this clone: Its antigen is not known.

V lost 4 bases, J lost 5 bases, and 5 bases stayed unmatched. The CDR3 totals 13 residues. CDR1 and CDR2 from the germline V gene are MNHNS and SASEGT. V and J are TRBV6-1 and TRBJ2-7; 7 bases are shared with TRBD1. The source of this sequence is a woman younger than 35 in good health and CMV-seropositive. Sequenced: PBMCs. CDR3 sequence reads: CASSGDRDHEQYF. CDR3 nucleotide sequence: TGTGCCAGCAGTGGAGACAGGGACCACGAGCAGTACTTC.